A selection of T cell receptor beta chains follows, all from one sample in a study of CD8 T cells in ankylosing spondylitis. TCRdb processed the 5' RACE reads anew with MiXCR; each CDR3 protein has one entry. The data show some 350,000 distinct CDR3 sequences, with under 15% seen just once and roughly 1.1% held by the top ten. The sequenced sample was blood, either unsorted or a sorted T cell fraction (not recorded which). These receptors were collected from a male donor with ankylosing spondylitis or in good health (not recorded which). Both conserved end residues are part of each CDR3. The order of the fields is V gene, D gene, CDR3 length, clone size, CDR3 protein. The D gene is left open where the match is weak. Not every row has a clone size; where given, it reads once, few, many or a size class.

>TRBV6-1|.|12|few
CASSRGGAEAFF
>TRBV2|.|14|few
CASSVEGGYNEQFF
>TRBV12-3/TRBV12-4|.|13|few
CASSSELTYEQYF
>TRBV10-2|.|15|.
CATQLGGGAWETQYF
>TRBV5-1|.|14|many
CASSLDSGTDTQYF
>TRBV4-2|.|15|few
CASSQDGANTGELFF
>TRBV5-6|.|13|many
CASSLAVTDTQYF
>TRBV3-1|.|17|.
CASSQAKGDLWYTEAFF
>TRBV3-1|.|16|.
CASSQVRQGVREKLFF
>TRBV5-6|.|18|few
CASSLRRGSYYSNQPQHF
>TRBV5-1|TRBD2|16|.
CASSWGGLLNTGELFF